This T cell receptor beta chain was profiled in a study of blood T cell repertoires in COVID-19. Across the study: Sources were T cells, B-cell-depleted T cells, or PBMCs; the material itself was cDNA or gDNA.

Cohort assignment relied on participant-reported clinical history. Recovered participants had two consecutive negative NP/OP PCR tests, healthcare professional clearance, or symptom resolution. In the source study's methods: Quantification of nucleated cells was approximated via reference gene primer amplification. Produced via immunoSEQ multiplex PCR; TCRdb's table is partial and in-frame only. Clone size and V and J calls were adopted from that table, with D and trimming inferred from the DNA. The table includes roughly 290,000 clones, about 83% detected once. Material for sequencing was PBMCs or T cells enriched from blood (not recorded which). The receptor's source is a woman aged 35 to 49 who had recovered from COVID-19.

This CDR3 reads CASSPGVPGIPLHF. Written as DNA, the CDR3 is TGTGCCAGCAGCCCAGGGGTTCCGGGTATTCCCCTCCACTTT. The V call is TRBV2, the J call TRBJ1-6, with D perhaps TRBD1 (6 bases). The CDR3 has 14 residues. CDR1 and CDR2 from the germline V gene are SNHLY and FYNNEI. V was clipped by 6 bases and J by 13 bases, with 19 bases between them.